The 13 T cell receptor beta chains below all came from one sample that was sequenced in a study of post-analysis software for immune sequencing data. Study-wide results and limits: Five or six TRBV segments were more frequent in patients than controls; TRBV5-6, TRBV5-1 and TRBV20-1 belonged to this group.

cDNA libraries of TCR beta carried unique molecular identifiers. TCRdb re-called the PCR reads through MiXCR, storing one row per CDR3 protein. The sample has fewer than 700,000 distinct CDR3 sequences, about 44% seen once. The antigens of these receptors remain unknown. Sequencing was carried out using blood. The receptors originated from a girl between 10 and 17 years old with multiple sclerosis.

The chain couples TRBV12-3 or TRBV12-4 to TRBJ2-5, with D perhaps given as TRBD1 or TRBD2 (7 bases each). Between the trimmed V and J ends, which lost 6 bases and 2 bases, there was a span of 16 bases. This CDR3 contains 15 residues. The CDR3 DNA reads TGTGCCAGCAGATGGGGAGGGGGCGATCAAGAGACCCAGTACTTC. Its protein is CASRWGGGDQETQYF.

CDR3 protein: CASSLPGRGRGSYNSPLHF. In nucleotides, the CDR3 is TGTGCCAGCAGCTTACCGGGACGAGGGCGCGGCTCCTATAATTCACCCCTCCACTTT. The chain is built from TRBV7-9 and TRBJ1-6, with D perhaps TRBD1 (5 bases). The CDR3 has 19 amino acids. Trimming pared 2 bases from V and 0 bases from J, leaving 17 bases between. CDR1 and CDR2 (germline): SEHNR, FQNEAQ (reference sequence).

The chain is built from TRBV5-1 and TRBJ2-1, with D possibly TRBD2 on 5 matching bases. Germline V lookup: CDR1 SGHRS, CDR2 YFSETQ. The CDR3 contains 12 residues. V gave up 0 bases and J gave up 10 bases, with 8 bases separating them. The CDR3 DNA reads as TGCGCCAGCAGCTTGGAGACGGGAGAGCAGTTCTTC. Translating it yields CASSLETGEQFF.

CDR3 nucleotide sequence: TGTGCCAGCAGTTACTATCCCAATGAGCAGTTCTTC. Protein sequence: CASSYYPNEQFF. This chain joins TRBV6-5 and TRBJ2-1; D remains ambiguous. Germline CDR1 and CDR2: MNHEY and SVGAGI. This CDR3 region has 12 residues. The V gene lost 1 base and the J gene lost 6 bases, with 4 bases spanning the gap.

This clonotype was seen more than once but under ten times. CDR3 sequence: CSARDLKTLTQYF. For the CDR3, the DNA is TGCAGTGCTAGAGATCTGAAGACTCTTACGCAGTATTTT. This chain links TRBV20-1 with TRBJ2-3; D uncertain. This CDR3 spans 13 amino acids. The V and J ends lost 0 bases and 8 bases respectively, with 12 bases between them. Germline V gene sequence: CDR1 DFQATT, CDR2 SNEGSKA (reference sequence).

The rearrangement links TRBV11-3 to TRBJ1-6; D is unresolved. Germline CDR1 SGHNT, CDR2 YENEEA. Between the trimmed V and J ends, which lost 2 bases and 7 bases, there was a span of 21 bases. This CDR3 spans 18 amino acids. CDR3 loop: CASSLSGYLVAANSPLHF. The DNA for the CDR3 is TGTGCCAGCAGCTTAAGCGGGTACTTAGTAGCGGCCAATTCACCCCTCCACTTT.

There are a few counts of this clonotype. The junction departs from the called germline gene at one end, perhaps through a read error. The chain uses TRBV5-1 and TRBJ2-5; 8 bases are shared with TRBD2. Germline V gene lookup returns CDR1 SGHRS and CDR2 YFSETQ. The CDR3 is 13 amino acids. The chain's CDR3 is CASSSGSGETQYF. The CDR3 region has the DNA TGCGCTAGCAGCAGCGGGAGCGGGGAGACCCAGTACTTC.

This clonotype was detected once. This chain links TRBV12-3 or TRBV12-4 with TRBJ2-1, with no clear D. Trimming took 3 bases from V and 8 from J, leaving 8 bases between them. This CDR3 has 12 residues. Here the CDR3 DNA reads TGTGCCAGCAGTTTTCACTGGGATGAGCAGTTCTTC. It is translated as CASSFHWDEQFF.

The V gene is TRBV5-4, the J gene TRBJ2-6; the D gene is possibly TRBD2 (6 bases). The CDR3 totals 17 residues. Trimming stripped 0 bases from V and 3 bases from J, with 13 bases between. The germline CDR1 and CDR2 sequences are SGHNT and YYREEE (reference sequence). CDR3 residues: CASSLAGSRGGANVLTF. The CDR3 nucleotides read TGTGCCAGCAGCTTGGCCGGGAGTCGCGGTGGGGCCAACGTCCTGACTTTC.

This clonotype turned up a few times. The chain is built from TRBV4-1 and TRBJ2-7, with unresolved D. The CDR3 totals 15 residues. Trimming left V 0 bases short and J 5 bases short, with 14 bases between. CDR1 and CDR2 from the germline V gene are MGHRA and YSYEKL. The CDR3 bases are TGCGCCAGCAGCCAAGATAAGGGTGGTAAACACGAGCAGTACTTC. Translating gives CASSQDKGGKHEQYF.

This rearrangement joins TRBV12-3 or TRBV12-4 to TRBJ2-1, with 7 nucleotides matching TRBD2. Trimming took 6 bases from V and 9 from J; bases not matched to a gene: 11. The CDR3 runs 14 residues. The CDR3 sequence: CASSAIVGGGEQFF. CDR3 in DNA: TGTGCCAGCAGCGCTATCGTGGGGGGGGGTGAGCAGTTCTTC.

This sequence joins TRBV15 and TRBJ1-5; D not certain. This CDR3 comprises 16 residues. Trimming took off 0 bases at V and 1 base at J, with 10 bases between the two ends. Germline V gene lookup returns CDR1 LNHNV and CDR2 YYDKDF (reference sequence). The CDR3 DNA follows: TGTGCCACCAGCAGAGATCCGGGCAGGAGCAATCAGCCCCAGCATTTT. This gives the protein CATSRDPGRSNQPQHF.

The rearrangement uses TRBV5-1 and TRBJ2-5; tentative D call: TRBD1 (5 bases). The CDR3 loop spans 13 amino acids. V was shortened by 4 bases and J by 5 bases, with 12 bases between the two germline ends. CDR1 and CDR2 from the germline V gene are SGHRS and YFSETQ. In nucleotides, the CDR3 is TGCGCCAGCAGCGCCAGGGTTAAGGAGACCCAGTACTTC. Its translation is CASSARVKETQYF.